The clone carrying this TCR beta chain was seen a few times. What it recognizes is unknown. This specimen comes from a study of T-cell reconstitution after alpha-beta-depleted transplantation in children. A library of TCRbeta sequences, prepared with unique molecular identifiers, was generated. TCRdb recomputed calls from the PCR reads with MiXCR, one row per CDR3 protein. The top ten hold about 5.5% of the sample, which has about 200,000 distinct CDR3 sequences, about 7% seen once. This CDR3 spans 16 amino acids. Germline lookup yields CDR1 LNHDA and CDR2 SQIVND (reference sequence). V lost 5 bases, J lost 2 bases, and 6 bases stayed unmatched. Findings of the study overall: By about two months after transplant, alpha-beta T cells reportedly arose from several hundred graft clones that had expanded. Fresh T-cell production supplied most of the T-cell counts and diversity seen one year after transplant. For some patients, TCRbeta diversity was high at day 60 because of recipient T cells and thymic progenitors that survived.

This chain connects TRBV19 to TRBJ2-4; 10 nucleotides align to TRBD1. The sequence came from a boy between 2 and 10 years old with acute lymphoblastic leukemia, due to receive a stem cell transplant. Sample: PBMCs, taken before TCRalphabeta/CD19-depleted stem cell transplant. CDR3 in amino acids: CASSERDRGTKNIQYF. The CDR3 DNA follows: TGTGCCAGTAGTGAACGGGACAGGGGAACCAAAAACATTCAGTACTTC.